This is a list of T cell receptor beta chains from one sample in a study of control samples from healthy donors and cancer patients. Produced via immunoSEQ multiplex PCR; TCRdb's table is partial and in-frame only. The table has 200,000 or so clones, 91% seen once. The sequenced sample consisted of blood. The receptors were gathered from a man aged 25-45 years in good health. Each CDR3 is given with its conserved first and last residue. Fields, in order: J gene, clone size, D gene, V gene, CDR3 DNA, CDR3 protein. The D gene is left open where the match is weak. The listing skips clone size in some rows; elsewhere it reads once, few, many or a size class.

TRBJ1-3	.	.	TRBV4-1	TGCGCCAGCAGCCGGTCGTTTATGGGGGTCTCTGGAAACACCATATATTTT	CASSRSFMGVSGNTIYF
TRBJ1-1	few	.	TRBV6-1	TGTGCCAGCAGTGACCACTCGAACACTGAAGCTTTCTTT	CASSDHSNTEAFF
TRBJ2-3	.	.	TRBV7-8	TGTGCCAGCAGCCAAGGAATGCTAGATACGCAGTATTTT	CASSQGMLDTQYF
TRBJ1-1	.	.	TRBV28	TGTGCCAGCAATTCGGGGCAAGGGACTGAAGCTTTCTTT	CASNSGQGTEAFF
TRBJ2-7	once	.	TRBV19	TGTGCCAGTAGTAACCCCGGGGGACTTTCCTACGAGCAGTACTTC	CASSNPGGLSYEQYF
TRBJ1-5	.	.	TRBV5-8	TGTGCCAGCAGCTCAACAGGGAATCAGCCCCAGCATTTT	CASSSTGNQPQHF
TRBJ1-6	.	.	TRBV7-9	TGTGCCAGCAGCTTAGTGGGCACGGATTCACCCCTCCACTTT	CASSLVGTDSPLHF
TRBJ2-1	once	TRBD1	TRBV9	TGTGCCAGCAGCCCGGGGGACAGGGGTGGCGGGCAGTTCTTC	CASSPGDRGGGQFF
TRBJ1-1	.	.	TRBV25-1	TGTGCCAGCAGTGAATATATGAGGGGAGCTTTCTTT	CASSEYMRGAFF
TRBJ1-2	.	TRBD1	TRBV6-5	TGTGCCAGCAGTCGGGACAGCTATGGCTACACCTTC	CASSRDSYGYTF
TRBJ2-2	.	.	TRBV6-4	TGTGCCAGCACCCCGTCACCGGGGTATCCCGGGGAGCTGTTTTTT	CASTPSPGYPGELFF
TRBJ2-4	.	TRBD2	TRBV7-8	TGTGCCAGCAGCTTTACTAGCGGGGGGGCTGGTGACATTCAGTACTTC	CASSFTSGGAGDIQYF
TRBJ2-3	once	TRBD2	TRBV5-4	TGTGCCAGCAGCCGTAGCGGGAGTCGTGATACGCAGTATTTT	CASSRSGSRDTQYF
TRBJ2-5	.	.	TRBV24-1	TGTGCCACCAGTGATGGGCAGCAAGAGACCCAGTACTTC	CATSDGQQETQYF
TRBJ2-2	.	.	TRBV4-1	TGCGCCAGCAGCCATCGAACAGGGAACACCGGGGAGCTGTTTTTT	CASSHRTGNTGELFF
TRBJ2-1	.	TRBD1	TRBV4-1	TGCGCCAGCAGCCGCGGACAGGGGATTAACAATGAGCAGTTCTTC	CASSRGQGINNEQFF
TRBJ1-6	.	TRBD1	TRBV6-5	TGTGCCAGCAGTTACTCTACAGGGGATAATTCACCCCTCCACTTT	CASSYSTGDNSPLHF
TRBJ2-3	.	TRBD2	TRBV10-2	TGCGCCAGCCGCATGGGGCGGGGGTTTAGCACAGATACGCAGTATTTT	CASRMGRGFSTDTQYF
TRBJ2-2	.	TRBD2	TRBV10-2	TGCGCCACCAGGGAAATAGCGGGGCAGACCGGGGAGCTGTTTTTT	CATREIAGQTGELFF
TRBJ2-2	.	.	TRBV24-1	TGTGCCACCAGTGATTTGGGTGGGGGTTTGAACACCGGGGAGCTGTTTTTT	CATSDLGGGLNTGELFF
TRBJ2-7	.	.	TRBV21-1	TGTGCCAGCAGCCCCCGGGACAGGGTTTCCGAGCAGTACTTC	CASSPRDRVSEQYF
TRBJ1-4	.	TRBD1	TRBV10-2	TGCGCCAGCAGCGAGACAGGGGTTCATGAAAAACTGTTTTTT	CASSETGVHEKLFF
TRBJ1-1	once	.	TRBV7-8	TGTGCCAGCAGCTCTAGTGGCTTACAGACGAACACTGAAGCTTTCTTT	CASSSSGLQTNTEAFF
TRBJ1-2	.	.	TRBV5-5	TGTGCCAGCAGCTTGGGGCCAGGGGAGCTGAGCTATGGCTACACCTTC	CASSLGPGELSYGYTF
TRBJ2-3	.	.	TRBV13	TGTGCCAGCAGCCCCGATGGGAGGGGGGCATTTAATACGCAGTATTTT	CASSPDGRGAFNTQYF
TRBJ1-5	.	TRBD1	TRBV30	TGTGCCTGGAGTGCGGACAGGGGGCAAACTAGCAATCAGCCCCAGCATTTT	CAWSADRGQTSNQPQHF
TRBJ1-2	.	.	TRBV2	TGTGCCAGCAGGAGTAGGGGATCGGACGGCTACACCTTC	CASRSRGSDGYTF
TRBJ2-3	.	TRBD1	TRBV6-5	TGTGCCAGCACCGGGACAGGGGTTAGCACAGATACGCAGTATTTT	CASTGTGVSTDTQYF
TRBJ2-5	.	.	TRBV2	TGTGCCAGCTCTTCCGGGGAGACCCAGTACTTC	CASSSGETQYF
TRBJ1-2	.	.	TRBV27	TGTGCCAGCAGTATATACCGGGATCCCAACTATGGCTACACCTTC	CASSIYRDPNYGYTF